Detailed here is one T cell receptor beta chain. The target antigen is unknown. This specimen belongs to a study of shared clonotypes between healthy human individuals. The donors were adults (healthy and HIV-negative) with no recent acute infections or vaccinations. The method was immunoSEQ multiplex PCR; TCRdb's version includes in-frame clones alone and lacks a portion of them. The table includes some 2 million clones, 90% to 95% detected once. The junction had 0 bases not matched to a gene; V was cut back by 1 base and J by 10 bases. The V gene's germline CDR1 is GTSNPN and CDR2 SVGIG (reference sequence). The CDR3 has 12 residues. Findings of the study overall: Sharing across four donors was highest in naive CD4 (roughly 5%) and lowest in memory CD8 (roughly 0.4%). Among the subsets, naive ones generally showed larger estimated richness than memory ones. In having few donors, the study represented limited genetic and exposure-history diversity.

The clonotype originates from a man aged 18-30 years in good health. This sequence joins TRBV30 and TRBJ1-6, with TRBD1 identical over 8 bases. What was sequenced was naive CD4+ T cells sorted from blood. Documented subset: CD45RA+ positively selected. CDR3 residues: CAWSDRGSPLHF. CDR3 coding DNA: TGTGCCTGGAGTGACAGGGGGTCACCCCTCCACTTT. Together with reference TRBV30 and TRBJ1-6, the CDR3 gives the full variable domain: SQTIHQWPATLVQPVGSPLSLECTVEGTSNPNLYWYRQAAGRGLQLLFYSVGIGQISSEVPQNLSASRPQDRQFILSSKKLLLSDSGFYLCAWSDRGSPLHFGNGTRLTVT.